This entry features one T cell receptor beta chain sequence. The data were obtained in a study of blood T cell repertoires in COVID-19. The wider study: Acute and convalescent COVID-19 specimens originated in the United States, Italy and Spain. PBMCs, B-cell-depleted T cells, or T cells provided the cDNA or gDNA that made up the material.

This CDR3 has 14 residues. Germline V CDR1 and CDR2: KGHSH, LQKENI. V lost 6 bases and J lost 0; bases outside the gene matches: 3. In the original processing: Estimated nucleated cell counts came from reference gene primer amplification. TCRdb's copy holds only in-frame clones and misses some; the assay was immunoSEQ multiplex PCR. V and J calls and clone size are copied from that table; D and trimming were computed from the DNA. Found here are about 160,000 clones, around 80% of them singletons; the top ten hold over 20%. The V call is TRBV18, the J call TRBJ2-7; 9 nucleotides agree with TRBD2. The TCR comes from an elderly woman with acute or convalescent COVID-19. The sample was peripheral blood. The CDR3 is CASSLAGSSYEQYF. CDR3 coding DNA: TGTGCCAGCTCCCTAGCGGGATCCTCCTACGAGCAGTACTTC.